The 3 T cell receptor beta chains below were found in one sample sequenced in a study of T cells in Graves' hyperthyroidism and ophthalmopathy. Amplification targeted TCR beta CDR3 regions from RNA transcripts. The HTBI primer set drove a first-round RT-PCR of the TCR CDR3. TCRdb reanalysed the multiplex PCR reads using MiXCR and keeps one entry per CDR3 protein. The profile covers roughly 380,000 distinct CDR3 sequences, with roughly 13% appearing a single time and 5.3% taken by the ten largest. Sequencing was done on a sample of blood. These receptors came from a woman aged 18-35 years with Graves' hyperthyroidism.

Many counts were recorded for this clonotype. This chain links TRBV18 with TRBJ1-2, with a weak D call TRBD1 (5 bases). This CDR3 contains 14 residues. V was pared by 1 base and J by 4 bases, with 10 bases between. Germline V gives CDR1 KGHSH, CDR2 LQKENI. Here the CDR3 reads CASSPLGQSYGYTF. The DNA for the CDR3 is TGTGCCAGCTCACCACTAGGACAAAGCTATGGCTACACCTTC.

At least ten counts were recorded for this clonotype. V usage is TRBV5-5 and J usage is TRBJ1-2, with TRBD1 matching over 8 bases. The CDR3 spans 17 residues. From germline, CDR1 is SGHKS and CDR2 YYEKEE (reference sequence). Trimming took 0 bases from V and 4 from J; bases not matched to a gene: 11. The CDR3 protein is CASSLGWGQAYFYGYTF. The CDR3, as DNA: TGTGCCAGCAGCTTGGGGTGGGGACAGGCCTATTTCTATGGCTACACCTTC.

In this sample, this clonotype turned up many times. CDR3 DNA: TGTGCCAGCAGTTTGTTAAGGACAGGGGGCAGCGAGCAGTACTTC. This translates into CASSLLRTGGSEQYF. The rearrangement links TRBV27 to TRBJ2-7; 11 nucleotides line up with TRBD1. The CDR3 is made up of 15 amino acids. V shed 3 bases, J shed 6 bases, and the junction held 7 bases outside the gene matches. Germline V gene lookup returns CDR1 MNHEY and CDR2 SMNVEV (reference sequence).